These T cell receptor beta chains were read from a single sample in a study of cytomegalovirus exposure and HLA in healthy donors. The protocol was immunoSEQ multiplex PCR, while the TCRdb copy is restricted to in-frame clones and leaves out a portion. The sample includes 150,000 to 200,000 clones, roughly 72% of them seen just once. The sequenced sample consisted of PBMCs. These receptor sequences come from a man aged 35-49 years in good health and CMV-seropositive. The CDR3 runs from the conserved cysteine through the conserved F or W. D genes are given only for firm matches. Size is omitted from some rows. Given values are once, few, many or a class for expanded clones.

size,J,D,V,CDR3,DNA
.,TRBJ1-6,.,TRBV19,CASSIGGEGSYNSPLHF,TGTGCCAGTAGTATAGGAGGGGAGGGCTCCTATAATTCACCCCTCCACTTT
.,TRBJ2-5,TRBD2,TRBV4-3,CASSSGGWETQYF,TGCGCCAGCAGCAGCGGGGGTTGGGAGACCCAGTACTTC
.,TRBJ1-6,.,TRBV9,CASSAQGLNSPLHF,TGTGCCAGCAGCGCCCAGGGGCTTAATTCACCCCTCCACTTT
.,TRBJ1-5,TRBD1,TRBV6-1,CASSDFLGQGDQPQHF,TGTGCCAGCAGTGATTTTCTTGGGCAGGGGGACCAGCCCCAGCATTTT
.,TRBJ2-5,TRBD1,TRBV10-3,CAIRRGQAVQETQYF,TGTGCCATCAGGAGAGGACAGGCGGTACAAGAGACCCAGTACTTC
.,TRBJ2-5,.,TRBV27,CASNQEGMDEETQYF,TGTGCCAGCAACCAAGAGGGCATGGACGAGGAGACCCAGTACTTC
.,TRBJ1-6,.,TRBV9,CASSSWGGSSPLHF,TGTGCCAGCAGCTCCTGGGGGGGCAGTTCACCCCTCCACTTT
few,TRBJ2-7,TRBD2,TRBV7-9,CASRAGGVSYEQYF,TGTGCCAGCAGGGCGGGGGGGGTCTCCTACGAGCAGTACTTC
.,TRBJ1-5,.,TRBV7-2,CASSLYSPNQPQHF,TGTGCCAGCAGCTTATACTCCCCTAATCAGCCCCAGCATTTT
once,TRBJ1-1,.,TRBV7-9,CSSSPREGLGNTEAFF,TGTTCCAGCAGCCCTAGGGAGGGGTTGGGGAACACTGAAGCTTTCTTT
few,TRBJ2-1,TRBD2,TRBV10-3,CAAQGLLGNEQFF,TGTGCCGCCCAGGGACTACTGGGCAATGAGCAGTTCTTC
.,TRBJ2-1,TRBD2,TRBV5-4,CASSPNSGTSSYNEQFF,TGTGCCAGCAGCCCCAACTCCGGGACTAGCTCCTACAATGAGCAGTTCTTC
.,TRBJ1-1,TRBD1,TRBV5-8,CASSSGQGRGEAFF,TGTGCCAGCAGCTCGGGACAGGGCAGGGGTGAAGCTTTCTTT
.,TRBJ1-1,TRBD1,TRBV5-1,CASSLAYGQDTEAFF,TGCGCCAGCAGCTTGGCCTATGGACAGGACACTGAAGCTTTCTTT
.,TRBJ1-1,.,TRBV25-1,CASSDGGHLCEAFF,TGTGCCAGCAGTGATGGGGGACACCTCTGTGAAGCTTTCTTT
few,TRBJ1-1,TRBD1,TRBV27,CASSPLQGGTEAFF,TGTGCCAGCAGCCCGTTGCAGGGGGGCACTGAAGCTTTCTTT
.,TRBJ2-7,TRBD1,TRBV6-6,CASSDRDRGYEQYF,TGTGCCAGCAGTGACCGGGACAGGGGCTACGAGCAGTACTTC
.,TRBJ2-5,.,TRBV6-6,CASSLWTDQETQYF,TGTGCCAGCAGCCTTTGGACAGACCAAGAGACCCAGTACTTC
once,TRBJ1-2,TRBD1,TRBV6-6,CASSYWGTGQNTF,TGTGCCAGCAGTTACTGGGGGACAGGCCAGAACACCTTC
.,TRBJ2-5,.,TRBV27,CASSLQGNQETQYF,TGTGCCAGCAGTCTCCAGGGGAACCAAGAGACCCAGTACTTC
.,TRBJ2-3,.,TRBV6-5,CASRQGGGTDTQYF,TGTGCCAGCCGCCAGGGGGGAGGCACAGATACGCAGTATTTT
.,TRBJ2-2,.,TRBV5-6,CASSRDSGRFTGELFF,TGTGCCAGCAGCCGCGATTCAGGCCGCTTCACCGGGGAGCTGTTTTTT
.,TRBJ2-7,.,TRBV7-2,CASSPRRGSSYEQYF,TGTGCCAGCAGCCCCCGGAGAGGCAGCTCCTACGAGCAGTACTTC
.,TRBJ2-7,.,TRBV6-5,CASSNRDLPTYEQYF,TGTGCCAGCAGTAATAGGGACTTACCAACCTACGAGCAGTACTTC
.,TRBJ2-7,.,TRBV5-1,CASSTGTEGYEQYF,TGCGCCAGCAGCACCGGGACTGAGGGTTACGAGCAGTACTTC
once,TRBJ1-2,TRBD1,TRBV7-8,CASSSGTGPRGYTF,TGTGCCAGCAGCAGCGGGACAGGACCTCGAGGCTACACCTTC
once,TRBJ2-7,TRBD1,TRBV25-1,CASSATGGYEQYF,TGTGCCAGCAGTGCGACAGGGGGATACGAGCAGTACTTC
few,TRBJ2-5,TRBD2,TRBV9,CASSGGGTQYF,TGTGCCAGCAGCGGGGGGGGGACCCAGTACTTC
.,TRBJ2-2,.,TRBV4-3,CASSQDRGGLAFSGELFF,TGCGCCAGCAGCCAAGATAGGGGGGGGCTAGCCTTCAGCGGGGAGCTGTTTTTT
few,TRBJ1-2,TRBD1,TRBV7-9,CASSLGMGTGGRGYTF,TGTGCCAGCAGCTTAGGAATGGGGACAGGGGGCCGTGGCTACACCTTC
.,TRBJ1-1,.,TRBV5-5,CAGSLVQGRYTEAFF,TGTGCCGGCAGCTTGGTTCAGGGAAGGTACACTGAAGCTTTCTTT
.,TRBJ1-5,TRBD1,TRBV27,CASSLEGQGNQPQHF,TGTGCCAGCAGTTTGGAGGGACAGGGCAATCAGCCCCAGCATTTT
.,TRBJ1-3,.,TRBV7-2,CASSQMGGGSGNTIYF,TGTGCCAGCAGCCAGATGGGGGGGGGCTCTGGAAACACCATATATTTT
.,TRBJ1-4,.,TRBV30,CAWSNLPGVTNEKLFF,TGTGCCTGGAGTAACCTCCCGGGAGTAACTAATGAAAAACTGTTTTTT
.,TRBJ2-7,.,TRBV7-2,CASSLATEGIRVYEQYF,TGTGCCAGCAGCTTAGCGACGGAGGGGATCAGAGTCTACGAGCAGTACTTC
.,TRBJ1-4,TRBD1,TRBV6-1,CASSASGTGDEKLFF,TGTGCCAGCAGTGCCTCCGGGACAGGAGATGAAAAACTGTTTTTT
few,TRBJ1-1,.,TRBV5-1,CASSAGQRSLNTEAFF,TGCGCCAGCAGCGCTGGACAGCGGTCTTTGAACACTGAAGCTTTCTTT
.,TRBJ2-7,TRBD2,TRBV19,CASRIAGGLYEQYF,TGTGCCAGCCGCATAGCGGGGGGACTCTACGAGCAGTACTTC
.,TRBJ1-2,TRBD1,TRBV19,CASSPLGDRGKNNYGYTF,TGTGCCAGTAGCCCTTTAGGGGACAGGGGAAAGAATAACTATGGCTACACCTTC
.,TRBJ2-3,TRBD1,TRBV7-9,CASSYGQGTDTQYF,TGTGCCAGCAGCTACGGACAGGGCACAGATACGCAGTATTTT
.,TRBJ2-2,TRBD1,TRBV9,CASSVYGRGQGYTGELFF,TGTGCCAGCAGCGTATATGGCAGAGGACAGGGTTACACCGGGGAGCTGTTTTTT
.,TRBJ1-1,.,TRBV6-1,CASTDQGLGTEAFF,TGTGCCAGCACCGATCAGGGGTTGGGCACTGAAGCTTTCTTT
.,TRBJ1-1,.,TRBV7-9,CASSLFETAAFF,TGTGCCAGCAGCTTATTCGAGACAGCGGCTTTCTTT
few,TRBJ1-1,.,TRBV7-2,CASSPEYRVNTEAFF,TGTGCCAGCAGCCCGGAGTACAGGGTGAACACTGAAGCTTTCTTT
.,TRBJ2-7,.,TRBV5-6,CASRGYAGPYEQYF,TGTGCCAGCAGGGGCTATGCAGGGCCTTACGAGCAGTACTTC